The source of this T cell receptor beta chain is a study of shared clonotypes between healthy human individuals. General observations from the study: Clonotypes that were shared across four donors made up 4% to 6% of naive CD4 clonotypes.

The genomic DNA of each subset was split evenly across several immunoSEQ plates. The table came from immunoSEQ multiplex PCR; TCRdb's copy has only in-frame clones and leaves some out. The sample contains around 2.3 million clones, more than 90% of which appear only once. For this clone: Its antigen remains unknown.

Trimming cost V 3 bases and J 8 bases, with 12 bases left between them. The CDR3 has 13 amino acids. Per the germline V gene, CDR1 is SGHNT and CDR2 is YYREEE (reference sequence). This receptor was identified in a young man in good health. This chain links TRBV5-4 with TRBJ2-4; no clear D gene. The material sequenced was naive CD4+ T cells sorted from blood. The sample's subset: CD45RA+ positively selected. CDR3 region: CASSSALLDIQYF. Here the CDR3 DNA reads TGTGCCAGCAGCTCCGCCTTGCTCGACATTCAGTACTTC.